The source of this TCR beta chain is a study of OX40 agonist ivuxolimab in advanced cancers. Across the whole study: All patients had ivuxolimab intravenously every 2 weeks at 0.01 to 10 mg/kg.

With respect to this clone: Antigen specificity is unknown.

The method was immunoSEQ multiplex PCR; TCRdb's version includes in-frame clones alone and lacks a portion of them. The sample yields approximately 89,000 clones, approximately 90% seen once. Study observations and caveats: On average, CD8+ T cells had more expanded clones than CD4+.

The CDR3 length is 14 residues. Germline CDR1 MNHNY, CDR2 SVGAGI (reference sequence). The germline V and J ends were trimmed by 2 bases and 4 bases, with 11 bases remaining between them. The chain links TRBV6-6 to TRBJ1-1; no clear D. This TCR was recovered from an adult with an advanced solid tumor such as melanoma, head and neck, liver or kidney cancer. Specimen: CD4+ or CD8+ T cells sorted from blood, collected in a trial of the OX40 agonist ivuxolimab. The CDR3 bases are TGTGCCAGCAGTTACCCCGGTGGATTCACTGAAGCTTTCTTT. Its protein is CASSYPGGFTEAFF.